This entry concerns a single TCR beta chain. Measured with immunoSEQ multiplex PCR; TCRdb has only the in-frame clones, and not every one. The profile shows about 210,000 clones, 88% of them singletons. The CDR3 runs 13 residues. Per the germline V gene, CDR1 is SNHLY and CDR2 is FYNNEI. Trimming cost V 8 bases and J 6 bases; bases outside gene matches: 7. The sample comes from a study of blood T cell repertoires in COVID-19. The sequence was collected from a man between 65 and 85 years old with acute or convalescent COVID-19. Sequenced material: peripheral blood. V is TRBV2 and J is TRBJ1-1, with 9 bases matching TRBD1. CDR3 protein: CASRDRVLAEAFF. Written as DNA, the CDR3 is TGTGCCAGCCGGGACAGGGTATTGGCTGAAGCTTTCTTT.